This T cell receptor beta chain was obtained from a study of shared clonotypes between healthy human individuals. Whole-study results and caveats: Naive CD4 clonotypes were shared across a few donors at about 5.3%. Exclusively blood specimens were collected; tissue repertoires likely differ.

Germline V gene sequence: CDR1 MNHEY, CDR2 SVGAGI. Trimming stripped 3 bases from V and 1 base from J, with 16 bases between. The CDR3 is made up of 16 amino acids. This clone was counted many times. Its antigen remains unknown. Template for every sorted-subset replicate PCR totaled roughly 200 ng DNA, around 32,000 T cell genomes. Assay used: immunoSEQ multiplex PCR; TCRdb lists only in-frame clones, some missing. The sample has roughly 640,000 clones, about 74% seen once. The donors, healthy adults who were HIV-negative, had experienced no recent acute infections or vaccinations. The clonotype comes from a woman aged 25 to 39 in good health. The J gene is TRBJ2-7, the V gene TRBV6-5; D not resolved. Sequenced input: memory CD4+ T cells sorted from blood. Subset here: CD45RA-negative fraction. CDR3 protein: CASSYSSTFKSYEQYF. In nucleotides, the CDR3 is TGTGCCAGCAGTTATTCTAGTACTTTTAAATCCTACGAGCAGTACTTC.